These 18 T cell receptor beta chains originate from one sample sequenced in a study of cytomegalovirus exposure and HLA in healthy donors. With 60 Vbeta and 13 Jbeta primers, the PCR was carried out. The table came from immunoSEQ multiplex PCR; TCRdb's copy has only in-frame clones and leaves some out. The sample has approximately 200,000 clones, over 60% seen once. Material for sequencing was PBMCs. The receptors stem from a man aged 30 to 39 in good health and CMV-seropositive.

This chain uses TRBV5-1 with TRBJ2-2; a weak D match, TRBD2 (6 bases). This CDR3 contains 14 residues. CDR1 and CDR2 from the germline V gene are SGHRS and YFSETQ. Trimming pared 4 bases from V and 3 bases from J, leaving 10 bases between. The DNA of the CDR3 is TGCGCCAGCAGCCCGGAGGGTCACACCGGGGAGCTGTTTTTT. Its translation: CASSPEGHTGELFF.

This clone was counted a few times. V gene TRBV7-3 combines with J gene TRBJ2-1, with TRBD1 as a possible D gene (5 bases). V shed 5 bases and J shed 4 bases, with 9 bases lying between them. CDR3 length: 13 residues. CDR1 is SGHTA, CDR2 FQGTGA, per germline. Here the CDR3 reads CASSRDSYNEQFF. CDR3 coding DNA: TGTGCCAGCAGCCGCGACAGTTACAATGAGCAGTTCTTC.

The chain has TRBV18 and TRBJ2-5; D is possibly TRBD1 (6 bases). Germline lookup yields CDR1 KGHSH and CDR2 LQKENI. This CDR3 contains 15 residues. V was shortened by 3 bases and J by 0 bases, with 11 bases between the two germline ends. The CDR3 region has the DNA TGTGCCAGCTCACCCGACGACAGGAACCAAGAGACCCAGTACTTC. Its protein product is CASSPDDRNQETQYF.

The chain links TRBV5-1 to TRBJ2-7; D gene unclear. The germline V and J ends were trimmed by 2 bases and 1 base, with 7 bases remaining between them. The CDR3 spans 13 residues. Germline loops: CDR1 SGHRS, CDR2 YFSETQ. DNA of the CDR3: TGCGCCAGCAGCTTAGCGCGGTCCTACGAGCAGTACTTC. This gives the protein CASSLARSYEQYF.

CDR3 sequence (DNA): TGTGCCAGCAGTTTTAGGACAGCAGACACTGAAGCTTTCTTT. This codes for CASSFRTADTEAFF. The chain is built from TRBV27 and TRBJ1-1, with TRBD1 as a possible D gene (6 bases). This CDR3 comprises 14 residues. Trimming removed 3 bases at V and 3 bases at J, with 11 bases between. Germline-derived CDR1 and CDR2 are MNHEY and SMNVEV (reference sequence).

V usage is TRBV5-1 and J usage is TRBJ2-2, with 13 bases fitting TRBD2. J gave up 6 bases and V 4 bases, and 3 bases lay outside the gene matches. This CDR3 comprises 15 residues. CDR1 and CDR2 (germline): SGHRS, YFSETQ. The CDR3: CASSRGLAGSGELFF. Here the CDR3 DNA reads TGCGCCAGCAGCCGGGGACTAGCGGGGTCCGGGGAGCTGTTTTTT.

V gene TRBV30 combines with J gene TRBJ2-5; the D gene is possibly TRBD1 (6 bases). The J call could be wrong; TRBJ2-7 is a better fit for the DNA end. The CDR3 has 13 residues. CDR1 GTSNPN and CDR2 SVGIG come from the germline V gene (reference sequence). DNA of the CDR3: TGTGCCTGGGAGGCGACAGGCTCCTACGAGCAGTACTTC. Protein product: CAWEATGSYEQYF.

The V and J genes are TRBV28 and TRBJ1-2; 7 bases agree with TRBD1. Germline assignment: CDR1 MDHEN and CDR2 SYDVKM. CDR3 size: 15 residues. V was clipped by 6 bases and J by 5 bases; unmatched bases: 12. CDR3: CASRSGTADFYGYTF. CDR3 bases: TGTGCCAGCAGATCCGGGACAGCAGATTTTTATGGCTACACCTTC.

The rearrangement uses TRBV29-1 and TRBJ2-3; tentatively, D is TRBD2 (6 bases). CDR1 and CDR2 (germline): SQVTM, ANQGSEA. Trimming cost V 4 bases and J 5 bases, with 13 bases left between them. This CDR3 comprises 13 residues. The CDR3 nucleotides read TGCAGCGTTGGGCTAGCGATTGGAGATACGCAGTATTTT. Residues: CSVGLAIGDTQYF.

The chain is built from TRBV10-3 and TRBJ2-1; 7 bases line up with TRBD2. The V gene's germline CDR1 is ENHRY and CDR2 SYGVKD. V shed 11 bases and J 7 bases; nucleotides not matched to a gene: 8. CDR3 length equals 12 residues. CDR3 in amino acids: CASKRGGNEQFF. In DNA, the CDR3 is TGTGCCTCCAAGCGGGGTGGAAATGAGCAGTTCTTC.

This clone was seen once. This sequence joins TRBV19 and TRBJ2-4; tentatively, D is TRBD2 (6 bases). Trimming pared 1 base from V and 0 bases from J, leaving 10 bases between. From germline, CDR1 is LNHDA and CDR2 SQIVND (reference sequence). The CDR3 extends over 16 amino acids. DNA for the CDR3: TGTGCCAGTAGTATAGGTTCGGGAGTAGCCAAAAACATTCAGTACTTC. Its protein is CASSIGSGVAKNIQYF. The entire variable domain, with the rest obtained from reference TRBV19 and TRBJ2-4, is as follows: DGGITQSPKYLFRKEGQNVTLSCEQNLNHDAMYWYRQDPGQGLRLIYYSQIVNDFQKGDIAEGYSVSREKKESFPLTVTSAQKNPTAFYLCASSIGSGVAKNIQYFGAGTRLSVL.

The J gene is TRBJ1-3, the V gene TRBV5-4; 10 bases align to TRBD1. Germline assignment: CDR1 SGHNT and CDR2 YYREEE (reference sequence). Trimming removed 4 bases from V and 4 bases from J; junction bases left unmatched: 2. This CDR3 contains 14 residues. CDR3 residues: CASSLGQGGNTIYF. In nucleotides, the CDR3 is TGTGCCAGCAGCCTGGGACAGGGGGGAAACACCATATATTTT.

This chain uses TRBV19 with TRBJ1-6; unclear D gene. This CDR3 spans 13 amino acids. Trimming cost V 4 bases and J 4 bases, with 5 bases left between them. Germline loops: CDR1 LNHDA, CDR2 SQIVND (reference sequence). The CDR3, as DNA: TGTGCCAGTAGTAGCGGTTATAATTCACCCCTCCACTTT. This sequence encodes CASSSGYNSPLHF.

This clone was seen more than once but under ten times. This chain links TRBV2 with TRBJ1-5; 7 bases agree with TRBD1. The junction had 7 bases not matched to a gene; V was cut back by 8 bases and J by 0 bases. The CDR3 runs 15 residues. Germline V lookup: CDR1 SNHLY, CDR2 FYNNEI. The CDR3, as DNA: TGTGCCAGCCGCCGAGACAGGGTTAGCAATCAGCCCCAGCATTTT. Protein product: CASRRDRVSNQPQHF.

The chain has TRBV7-2 and TRBJ1-1; D gene ambiguous. CDR1 and CDR2 (germline): SGHTA, FQGNSA. The CDR3 is 11 amino acids. V lost 0 bases, J lost 11 bases, and 7 bases lay in between. CDR3: CASSLAYSAFF. CDR3 sequence (DNA): TGTGCCAGCAGCTTAGCCTATTCCGCTTTCTTT.

The rearrangement uses TRBV9 and TRBJ1-1, with a weak D call TRBD1 (6 bases). V lost 2 bases and J lost 6, with 11 bases in between. Germline V gene lookup returns CDR1 SGDLS and CDR2 YYNGEE. The length of the CDR3 is 13 residues. CDR3 DNA sequence: TGTGCCAGCAGCGTTACAGGGACCGCTGAAGCTTTCTTT. Protein product: CASSVTGTAEAFF. Complete variable domain (other parts from reference TRBV9 and TRBJ1-1): DSGVTQTPKHLITATGQRVTLRCSPRSGDLSVYWYQQSLDQGLQFLIQYYNGEERAKGNILERFSAQQFPDLHSELNLSSLELGDSALYFCASSVTGTAEAFFGQGTRLTVV.

V gene TRBV7-2 combines with J gene TRBJ2-7; 7 bases agree with TRBD2. The germline V gene has CDR1 SGHTA and CDR2 FQGNSA. Trimming took 5 bases from V and 3 from J; bases not matched to a gene: 10. This CDR3 region has 15 residues. The CDR3 nucleotides are TGTGCCAGCAGCCGCGCCGCGGGAGAGTTCTACGAGCAGTACTTC. It is translated as CASSRAAGEFYEQYF.

This clone was picked up a small number of times. The rearrangement links TRBV4-1 to TRBJ2-1, with D possibly TRBD2 on 6 matching bases. CDR1 and CDR2 (germline): MGHRA, YSYEKL. The CDR3 is 14 residues long. V was shortened by 2 bases and J by 5 bases, with 10 bases between the two germline ends. In DNA form, the CDR3 reads TGCGCCAGCAGCCAATGGAGGGCAGACAATGAGCAGTTCTTC. As protein: CASSQWRADNEQFF.